The 22 T cell receptor beta chains reported below all come from one sample, sequenced in a study of T cell repertoires in cytomegalovirus infection. TCRdb ran MiXCR on the reads and lists one entry per CDR3 protein. This sample has 750,000 to 950,000 distinct CDR3 sequences, with almost 30% found just once. These receptors' antigens are unknown. This specimen consisted of cultured CD8+ T cells from PBMCs, obtained from culture after CMV antigen stimulation. These receptors all stem from a human donor in good health (CMV status not recorded). Some clones in this sample may be carry-over from other donors' samples.

This clonotype has a count of ten or more. V and J are TRBV7-6 and TRBJ2-1; D is possibly TRBD1 (6 bases). The CDR3 has 16 residues. From germline, CDR1 is SGHVS and CDR2 FNYEAQ. The V end was cut by 1 base, the J end by 6 bases, with 16 bases between. The CDR3 DNA is TGTGCCAGCAGCTTAGTGAGCCAGGGGATGGGCAATGAGCAGTTCTTC. Translated: CASSLVSQGMGNEQFF.

This clonotype was counted between two and nine times. The chain joins TRBV7-8 to TRBJ2-7; D unresolved. The germline gives CDR1 SGHVS, CDR2 FQNEAQ. The V end was cut by 5 bases, the J end by 2 bases, with 13 bases between. The CDR3 length is 14 residues. DNA of the CDR3: TGTGCCAGCAGCATCACCGGGTTTCCCTACGAGCAGTACTTC. Its protein product is CASSITGFPYEQYF.

The V and J genes are TRBV19 and TRBJ1-1; unclear D gene. Trimming shortened V by 7 bases and J by 4 bases, and 10 bases separated the two germline ends. Germline CDR1 is LNHDA and CDR2 is SQIVND (reference sequence). The CDR3 loop spans 12 amino acids. The CDR3 is CASKAGVTEAFF. Here the CDR3 DNA reads TGTGCCAGTAAAGCGGGAGTCACTGAAGCTTTCTTT.

This chain joins TRBV19 and TRBJ2-1; 9 bases agree with TRBD1. Germline CDR1 LNHDA, CDR2 SQIVND (reference sequence). This CDR3 spans 17 amino acids. V was pared by 0 bases and J by 2 bases, with 5 bases of the junction left unmatched. The CDR3 protein is CASSIDIGTGTYNEQFF. The CDR3 nucleotides are TGTGCCAGTAGTATAGATATAGGGACAGGGACCTACAATGAGCAGTTCTTC.

This rearrangement joins TRBV6-1 to TRBJ2-3, with 11 positions matching TRBD2. J lost 3 bases, V lost 2 bases, and 7 bases had no gene match. This CDR3 spans 17 amino acids. CDR1 and CDR2 (germline): MNHNS, SASEGT. CDR3 amino acids: CASSEWASGGTTDTQYF. The CDR3 coding sequence is TGTGCCAGCAGTGAATGGGCTAGCGGGGGGACTACAGATACGCAGTATTTT.

The rearrangement uses TRBV10-3 and TRBJ2-5; TRBD1 or TRBD2 may be the D gene (6 bases each). CDR3 length: 15 residues. V was pared by 6 bases and J by 5 bases, with 19 bases between. CDR1 is ENHRY and CDR2 is SYGVKD in the germline V gene. The CDR3 DNA reads TGTGCCATCAGCGTGACCGGTCAGGGGAGGGAGACCCAGTACTTC. As protein: CAISVTGQGRETQYF.

The chain carries TRBV6-5 and TRBJ1-1; D not certain. The germline CDR1 and CDR2 sequences are MNHEY and SVGAGI. This CDR3 spans 13 amino acids. V lost 6 bases, J lost 3 bases, and 11 bases lay in between. The CDR3 region is CASSRSGDTEAFF. The DNA for the CDR3 is TGTGCCAGCAGCCGGAGTGGTGACACTGAAGCTTTCTTT.

The rearrangement joins TRBV6-5 to TRBJ2-2, with D maybe TRBD1 (6 bases). The CDR3 length is 15 residues. The V gene lost 6 bases and the J gene lost 0 bases, with 11 bases spanning the gap. Germline V gene sequence: CDR1 MNHEY, CDR2 SVGAGI. CDR3 bases: TGTGCCAGCAGAGGGGGTCTGACGAACACCGGGGAGCTGTTTTTT. Its protein product is CASRGGLTNTGELFF.

Notes on this clonotype: A much bigger clone sits one base away, suggesting this may be a read error. This chain joins TRBV25-1 and TRBJ2-1; D not certain. This CDR3 spans 10 amino acids. V shed 3 bases and J shed 8 bases, with 2 bases lying between them. In germline, CDR1 is MGHDK, CDR2 SYGVNS. The CDR3 loop is CASSEDEQFF. In DNA, the CDR3 is TGTGCCAGCAGTGAGGATGAGCAGTTCTTC.

This clonotype was seen repeatedly, ten times or more. The chain joins TRBV12-5 to TRBJ1-5; D is unresolved. The CDR3 is 18 residues long. The V gene's germline CDR1 is LGHNT and CDR2 FRNRAP. V was clipped by 4 bases and J by 0 bases, with 19 bases between them. CDR3 nucleotides: TGTGCTAGTGGTTGGACGGTAGAGGAGATCAATAGCAATCAGCCCCAGCATTTT. This gives the protein CASGWTVEEINSNQPQHF.

The chain is built from TRBV6-6 and TRBJ2-5; the match to TRBD1 covers 10 bases. The CDR3 is 18 amino acids. The J segment lost 0 bases and the V segment lost 9 bases, leaving 16 bases of the junction unmatched. The germline gives CDR1 MNHNY, CDR2 SVGAGI (reference sequence). The CDR3 DNA reads as TGTGCCAGTCTCGAAACCGGGACAGGGGTAGAGGACCAAGAGACCCAGTACTTC. This sequence encodes CASLETGTGVEDQETQYF.

As for this clonotype: This could be a read error, since a much larger clone is one nucleotide away. The genes are TRBV6-6 and TRBJ2-7, with D unclear. The ends were cut back, 6 bases at V and 0 bases at J, with 6 bases in the middle. This CDR3 region has 12 residues. Germline V gene data show CDR1 as MNHNY and CDR2 as SVGAGI (reference sequence). This CDR3 reads CASSKSSYEQYF. For the CDR3, the DNA is TGTGCCAGCAGCAAAAGCTCCTACGAGCAGTACTTC.

V usage is TRBV27 and J usage is TRBJ2-6; no reliable D call. V was shortened by 8 bases and J by 0 bases, with 11 bases between the two germline ends. The CDR3 has 15 amino acids. Germline V gives CDR1 MNHEY, CDR2 SMNVEV (reference sequence). In DNA, the CDR3 is TGTGCCAGCGGAAGTGCCACCTCTGGGGCCAACGTCCTGACTTTC. Translated, it gives CASGSATSGANVLTF.

This clonotype was observed a handful of times. The J gene is TRBJ2-7, the V gene TRBV6-2 or TRBV6-3, with D possibly matching TRBD2 (6 bases). From germline, CDR1 is MNHEY and CDR2 SVGEGT. V was pared by 6 bases and J by 5 bases, with 17 bases between. This CDR3 contains 14 residues. This chain's CDR3 is CASSRTLARDEQYV. CDR3 in DNA: TGTGCCAGCAGCCGAACCCTAGCGAGGGACGAGCAGTACGTC.

At least ten counts were recorded for this clonotype. The chain joins TRBV7-9 to TRBJ2-1; D is perhaps TRBD2 (5 bases). Germline V CDR1 and CDR2: SEHNR, FQNEAQ (reference sequence). With 5 bases removed from V and 10 bases from J, the gap between germline ends came to 15 bases. The CDR3 length is 13 residues. For the CDR3, the DNA is TGTGCCAGCAGCGTTCGGACTCGCTTAGAGCAGTTCTTC. The encoded protein is CASSVRTRLEQFF. Full variable domain (missing parts from reference TRBV7-9 and TRBJ2-1): DTGVSQNPRHKITKRGQNVTFRCDPISEHNRLYWYRQTLGQGPEFLTYFQNEAQLEKSRLLSDRFSAERPKGSFSTLEIQRTEQGDSAMYLCASSVRTRLEQFFGPGTRLTVL.

This clonotype has at least ten counts. The chain recombines TRBV7-6 with TRBJ1-2; 7 nucleotides align to TRBD1. Trimming cost V 1 base and J 3 bases; bases outside gene matches: 8. Germline loops: CDR1 SGHVS, CDR2 FNYEAQ. This CDR3 contains 16 residues. This CDR3 is CASSLGAGQSDYGYTF. The CDR3 nucleotides read TGTGCCAGCAGCTTAGGTGCGGGACAGAGCGACTATGGCTACACCTTC.

This clonotype showed up just a few times. J is TRBJ2-7 and V is TRBV7-8; TRBD2 is a possible D gene (5 bases). V dropped 5 bases and J dropped 2 bases, with 13 bases sitting between them. Per germline, CDR1 SGHVS and CDR2 FQNEAQ. The CDR3 has 14 residues. In nucleotides, the CDR3 is TGTGCCAGCAGCCCCCTAATGAGGGCCTACGAGCAGTACTTC. Protein product: CASSPLMRAYEQYF.

V is TRBV2 and J is TRBJ2-2, with D maybe TRBD1 (5 bases). This CDR3 has 12 residues. The ends were cut back, 10 bases at V and 6 bases at J, with 12 bases in the middle. Looked up from germline, CDR1 is SNHLY and CDR2 is FYNNEI. Here the CDR3 DNA reads TGTGCCACCAAGCAGGGTTCCGGGGAGCTGTTTTTT. Amino acid sequence: CATKQGSGELFF.

The J gene is TRBJ1-2, the V gene TRBV28, with D maybe TRBD1 (6 bases). Trimming removed 6 bases at V and 6 bases at J, with 14 bases between. This CDR3 spans 13 amino acids. Germline lookup yields CDR1 MDHEN and CDR2 SYDVKM. The CDR3 loop is CASRFQGPHGYTF. In DNA, the CDR3 is TGTGCCAGCAGATTCCAGGGGCCCCATGGCTACACCTTC.

The V gene is TRBV6-6, the J gene TRBJ2-1, with 10 nucleotides matching TRBD2. The germline gives CDR1 MNHNY, CDR2 SVGAGI (reference sequence). This CDR3 region has 17 residues. V lost 4 bases and J lost 1; bases outside the gene matches: 7. The CDR3 nucleotides read TGTGCCAGCAGTTCGTTTACTAGCGGGAAATCCTACAATGAGCAGTTCTTC. Protein product: CASSSFTSGKSYNEQFF.

The chain employs TRBV25-1 and TRBJ2-3, with D maybe TRBD1 (6 bases). The V gene lost 6 bases and the J gene lost 3 bases, with 19 bases spanning the gap. The germline gives CDR1 MGHDK, CDR2 SYGVNS. This CDR3 region has 16 residues. The CDR3 nucleotides read TGTGCCAGCAGCCCTTCGGGCAGGGGATGGACAGATACGCAGTATTTT. This translates into CASSPSGRGWTDTQYF.

This clonotype was seen a handful of times. The chain recombines TRBV7-2 with TRBJ1-2; D uncertain. This CDR3 spans 14 amino acids. CDR1 and CDR2 from the germline V gene are SGHTA and FQGNSA. The ends were cut back, 11 bases at V and 7 bases at J, with 23 bases in the middle. In DNA, the CDR3 is TGTGCCGGAGGAATGGATCTCCGAGCCCGTGGCTACACCTTC. Translated: CAGGMDLRARGYTF.